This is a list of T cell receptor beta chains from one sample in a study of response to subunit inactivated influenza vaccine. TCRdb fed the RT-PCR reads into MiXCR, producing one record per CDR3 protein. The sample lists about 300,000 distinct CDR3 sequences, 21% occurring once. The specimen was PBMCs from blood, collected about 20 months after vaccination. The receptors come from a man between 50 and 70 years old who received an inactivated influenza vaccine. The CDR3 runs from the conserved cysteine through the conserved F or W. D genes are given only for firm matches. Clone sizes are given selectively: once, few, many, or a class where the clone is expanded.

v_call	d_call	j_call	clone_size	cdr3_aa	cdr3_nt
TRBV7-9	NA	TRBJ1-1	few	CASSLDAKREAFF	TGTGCCAGCAGCTTGGATGCAAAACGGGAAGCTTTCTTT
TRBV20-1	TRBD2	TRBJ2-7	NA	CSARALLAGRSYEQYF	TGCAGTGCTAGAGCTCTACTAGCGGGAAGATCCTACGAGCAGTACTTC
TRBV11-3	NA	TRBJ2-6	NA	CASSLGLVRRLGGGSGANVLTF	TGTGCCAGCAGCTTAGGTTTGGTCAGGAGGCTTGGCGGAGGTTCTGGGGCCAACGTCCTGACTTTC
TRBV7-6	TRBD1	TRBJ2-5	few	CASSLLPGTGVQETQYF	TGTGCCAGCAGCTTACTTCCCGGGACAGGTGTCCAAGAGACCCAGTACTTC
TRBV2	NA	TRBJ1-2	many	CASSETVTNYGYTF	TGTGCCAGCAGTGAGACAGTAACCAACTATGGCTACACCTTC
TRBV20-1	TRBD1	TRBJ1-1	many	CSARGDRGTLTNTEAFF	TGCAGTGCTAGAGGGGACAGGGGGACTCTGACGAACACTGAAGCTTTCTTT
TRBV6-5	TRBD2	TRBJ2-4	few	CASSYSTSLDIQYF	TGTGCCAGCAGTTACTCGACTAGCCTGGACATTCAGTACTTC
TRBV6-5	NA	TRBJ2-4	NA	CASSYSKDGAKNIQYF	TGTGCCAGCAGTTACTCGAAGGATGGAGCCAAAAACATTCAGTACTTC
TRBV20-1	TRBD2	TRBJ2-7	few	CSARSRSGTSGAEQYF	TGCAGTGCTAGATCGAGATCCGGGACTAGCGGGGCGGAGCAGTACTTC
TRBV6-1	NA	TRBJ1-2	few	CASSAPGRLNYGYTF	TGTGCCAGCAGTGCTCCAGGGCGCCTTAACTATGGCTACACCTTC
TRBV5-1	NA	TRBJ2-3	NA	CASSSSQRSTDTQYF	TGCGCCAGCAGCTCCTCCCAGCGGAGCACAGATACGCAGTATTTT
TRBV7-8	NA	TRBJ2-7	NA	CASSFGGPGGTYEQYF	TGTGCCAGCAGCTTCGGTGGGCCTGGCGGGACCTACGAGCAGTACTTC
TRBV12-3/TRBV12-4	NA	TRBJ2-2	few	CASSLEGAPGTGELFF	TGTGCCAGCAGTTTAGAAGGGGCCCCCGGCACCGGGGAGCTGTTTTTT
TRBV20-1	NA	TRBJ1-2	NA	CSANTPGLWNYGYTF	TGCAGTGCTAACACTCCGGGACTCTGGAACTATGGCTACACCTTC
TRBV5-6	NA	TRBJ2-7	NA	CASSLVRYDTSYEQYF	TGTGCCAGCAGCTTGGTAAGGTACGACACGTCCTACGAGCAGTACTTC
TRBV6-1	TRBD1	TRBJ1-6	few	CASMGTGGNSPLHF	TGTGCCAGCATGGGGACAGGGGGGAATTCACCCCTCCACTTT